The 29 T cell receptor beta chains listed next were all sequenced from one sample in a study of monozygotic twins with inflammatory bowel disease. No DNA is given; TCRdb re-called the 5' RACE reads and lists each CDR3 protein once. The sample features 330,000 or so distinct CDR3 sequences, with under 2.5% in its top ten. The sequenced material came from blood. Every receptor here comes from a human donor with ulcerative colitis or Crohn's disease, or a healthy co-twin of an affected twin (not recorded which).

The chain couples TRBV7-9 to TRBJ1-4. In germline, CDR1 is SEHNR, CDR2 FQNEAQ (reference sequence). The CDR3 is made up of 16 amino acids. This CDR3 is CASSASMKLANEKLFF.

The J gene is TRBJ2-5, the V gene TRBV5-5; TCRdb gives TRBD1 as the D gene, but with no DNA this cannot be confirmed. Germline V gene lookup returns CDR1 SGHKS and CDR2 YYEKEE (reference sequence). The CDR3 length is 14 residues. The chain's CDR3 is CASSEDQGAETQYF.

This sequence joins TRBV5-6 and TRBJ2-5; without DNA, the TCRdb call of TRBD1 cannot be checked. The CDR3 loop spans 18 amino acids. Looked up from germline, CDR1 is SGHDT and CDR2 is YYEEEE. CDR3 amino acids: CASSSSGGVSPYQETQYF.

The J gene is TRBJ2-1, the V gene TRBV5-1; TCRdb lists TRBD1, though no DNA is available to test this call. Germline V CDR1 and CDR2: SGHRS, YFSETQ. The CDR3 sequence is 15 residues long. The CDR3 protein is CASSLVGTPNNEQFF.

The gene calls are TRBV29-1 and TRBJ2-2; TCRdb's D gene call, TRBD1, goes unchecked for lack of DNA. Germline V gene lookup returns CDR1 SQVTM and CDR2 ANQGSEA. The CDR3 covers 14 residues. The CDR3 loop reads CSVLGQGAYGELFF.

The chain combines TRBV28 with TRBJ2-3; TCRdb selects TRBD1, and the lack of DNA leaves this call unchecked. The CDR3 has 16 amino acids. Germline lookup yields CDR1 MDHEN and CDR2 SYDVKM. The CDR3 sequence is CASGGQTGVMIDTQYF.

The chain uses TRBV24-1 and TRBJ2-4; TCRdb lists TRBD1, though no DNA is available to test this call. This CDR3 has 16 residues. Germline lookup yields CDR1 KGHDR and CDR2 SFDVKD. The CDR3 here is CATSGRQELAKNIQYF.

The chain joins TRBV28 to TRBJ1-1; TCRdb's D call of TRBD1 is untestable without DNA. The CDR3 extends over 13 amino acids. In germline, CDR1 is MDHEN, CDR2 SYDVKM. The CDR3 here is CASRIKGLTEAFF.

This chain uses TRBV7-9 with TRBJ2-4. CDR1 and CDR2 (germline): SEHNR, FQNEAQ (reference sequence). This CDR3 is 14 amino acids long. The CDR3 reads CASSLENTKSIQYF.

The rearrangement uses TRBV29-1 and TRBJ2-7; TCRdb selects TRBD2, and the lack of DNA leaves this call unchecked. This CDR3 comprises 12 residues. Germline V gives CDR1 SQVTM, CDR2 ANQGSEA. CDR3 sequence: CSVLAGRYEQYF.

CDR3 amino acids: CASSLTAGMNTEAFF. V and J are TRBV7-9 and TRBJ1-1. Germline CDR1 and CDR2: SEHNR and FQNEAQ (reference sequence). The CDR3 is made up of 15 amino acids.

The chain links TRBV2 to TRBJ1-1. There are 13 residues in the CDR3. CDR1 and CDR2 (germline): SNHLY, FYNNEI. This CDR3 reads CASTQGEDTEAFF.

This chain connects TRBV20-1 to TRBJ2-2. The CDR3 is made up of 14 amino acids. From germline, CDR1 is DFQATT and CDR2 SNEGSKA (reference sequence). CDR3 residues: CSAREQASIGELFF.

V and J are TRBV20-1 and TRBJ1-2; TCRdb names TRBD1, which stays unverified in the absence of DNA. CDR1 and CDR2 (germline): DFQATT, SNEGSKA (reference sequence). The CDR3 spans 15 residues. The CDR3 sequence: CSARKGQGVGYGYTF.

CDR3 sequence reads: CASSYSELVGEAFF. The chain links TRBV6-5 to TRBJ1-1. The germline V gene encodes CDR1 MNHEY and CDR2 SVGAGI. This CDR3 spans 14 amino acids.

The J gene is TRBJ2-3, the V gene TRBV6-5; TCRdb proposes TRBD2, but this gene call is untestable without DNA. CDR3 size: 13 residues. CDR1 is MNHEY and CDR2 is SVGAGI in the germline V gene. The CDR3 sequence: CASSYSPFSPQYF.

The chain has TRBV20-1 and TRBJ2-7; with no DNA, the TCRdb D assignment of TRBD2 cannot be verified. The CDR3 consists of 12 residues. From germline, CDR1 is DFQATT and CDR2 SNEGSKA (reference sequence). CDR3 amino acids: CSAVRGAYEQYF.

The chain carries TRBV2 and TRBJ1-1; TCRdb outputs TRBD1, but without DNA this stays unchecked. CDR1 is SNHLY and CDR2 is FYNNEI in the germline V gene. The CDR3 length is 14 residues. The chain's CDR3 is CASSYRAVNTEAFF.

V usage is TRBV27 and J usage is TRBJ2-1; the TCRdb call, TRBD1, lacks DNA for checking. Germline CDR1 MNHEY, CDR2 SMNVEV (reference sequence). The CDR3 is made up of 17 amino acids. The CDR3 sequence: CASSPLVGTGYYNEQFF.

V is TRBV11-1 and J is TRBJ1-3. This CDR3 has 18 residues. The germline gives CDR1 SGHAT, CDR2 FQDESV (reference sequence). The CDR3 loop reads CASSFPAGGPSSGNTIYF.

The chain couples TRBV5-4 to TRBJ2-1; there is no DNA to check the TCRdb D call of TRBD2. Looked up from germline, CDR1 is SGHNT and CDR2 is YYREEE (reference sequence). The CDR3 loop spans 16 amino acids. The CDR3 is CASSSFYGRGINEQFF. Full variable domain (missing parts from reference TRBV5-4 and TRBJ2-1): ETGVTQSPTHLIKTRGQQVTLRCSSQSGHNTVSWYQQALGQGPQFIFQYYREEENGRGNFPPRFSGLQFPNYSSELNVNALELDDSALYLCASSSFYGRGINEQFFGPGTRLTVL.

V is TRBV20-1 and J is TRBJ2-7. CDR1 and CDR2 from the germline V gene are DFQATT and SNEGSKA (reference sequence). The CDR3 covers 13 residues. The CDR3 reads CSGRDPPNYEQYF.

The V call is TRBV20-1, the J call TRBJ2-5; TCRdb indicates TRBD1, and absent DNA this call remains unverified. The length of the CDR3 is 12 residues. Germline V gene sequence: CDR1 DFQATT, CDR2 SNEGSKA (reference sequence). This CDR3 reads CSARDKGETQYF.

V usage is TRBV3-1 and J usage is TRBJ1-2; TCRdb names TRBD1, which stays unverified in the absence of DNA. The CDR3 sequence is 13 residues long. Germline V CDR1 and CDR2: LGHDT, YNNKEL (reference sequence). The CDR3 is CASSLDSYYGYTF. Together with reference TRBV3-1 and TRBJ1-2, the CDR3 gives the full variable domain: DTAVSQTPKYLVTQMGNDKSIKCEQNLGHDTMYWYKQDSKKFLKIMFSYNNKELIINETVPNRFSPKSPDKAHLNLHINSLELGDSAVYFCASSLDSYYGYTFGSGTRLTVV.

This chain joins TRBV6-5 and TRBJ2-7; no DNA is available, so the TRBD2 call from TCRdb remains unchecked. The CDR3 contains 17 residues. Germline CDR1 is MNHEY and CDR2 is SVGAGI. CDR3 loop: CASSYSPLAGSTYEQYF.

This rearrangement joins TRBV20-1 to TRBJ2-3; TCRdb's assignment of TRBD2 cannot be checked, as there is no DNA. The CDR3 runs to 15 residues. The V gene's germline CDR1 is DFQATT and CDR2 SNEGSKA (reference sequence). The CDR3 region is CSASGTSGSTDTQYF.

This chain connects TRBV20-1 to TRBJ2-5; the D call of TRBD2 rests on TCRdb alone, since no DNA is present to check it. The CDR3 consists of 14 residues. Germline V CDR1 and CDR2: DFQATT, SNEGSKA (reference sequence). CDR3 in amino acids: CSAIGTSGKETQYF.

The gene calls are TRBV6-1 and TRBJ2-2; TCRdb designates TRBD1, a call that cannot be tested without DNA. Germline CDR1 MNHNS, CDR2 SASEGT. The CDR3 is made up of 18 amino acids. The CDR3: CASSPPAPGLMNTGELFF.

V usage is TRBV28 and J usage is TRBJ2-6; TCRdb selects TRBD1, and the lack of DNA leaves this call unchecked. This CDR3 has 18 residues. CDR1 is MDHEN, CDR2 SYDVKM, per germline. The CDR3 loop is CASSFSSGTASGANVLTF.